Detailed here is one TCR beta chain. This record comes from a study of T cells in tuberculosis. TCRdb's copy holds only in-frame clones and misses some; the assay was immunoSEQ multiplex PCR. The profile covers tens of thousands of clones, with roughly 96% appearing a single time and 3.6% taken by the ten largest. The CDR3 is 14 amino acids. The germline V gene encodes CDR1 SGHRS and CDR2 YFSETQ. V lost 4 bases and J 0 bases, leaving 10 bases between the germline ends. Material for sequencing was PBMCs. V and J are TRBV5-1 and TRBJ1-2; no definite D call. The TCR originated in a donor aged 10-35 years with latent tuberculosis or without tuberculosis infection. The CDR3 nucleotides read TGCGCCAGCAGCCGGAGTTTTTCTAACTATGGCTACACCTTC. Protein: CASSRSFSNYGYTF.